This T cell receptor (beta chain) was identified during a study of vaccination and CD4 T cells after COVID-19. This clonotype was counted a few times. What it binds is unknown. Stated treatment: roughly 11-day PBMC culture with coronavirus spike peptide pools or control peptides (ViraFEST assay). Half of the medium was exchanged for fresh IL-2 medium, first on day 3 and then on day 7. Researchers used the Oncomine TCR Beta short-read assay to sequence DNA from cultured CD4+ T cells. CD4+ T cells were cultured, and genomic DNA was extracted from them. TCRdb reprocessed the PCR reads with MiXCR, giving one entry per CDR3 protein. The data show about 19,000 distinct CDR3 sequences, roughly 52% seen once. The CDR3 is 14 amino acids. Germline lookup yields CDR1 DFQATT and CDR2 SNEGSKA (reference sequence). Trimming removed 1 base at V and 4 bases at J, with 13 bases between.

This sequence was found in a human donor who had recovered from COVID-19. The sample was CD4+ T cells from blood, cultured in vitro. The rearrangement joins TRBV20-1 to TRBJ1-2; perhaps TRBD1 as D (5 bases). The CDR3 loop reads CSARVQGEGYGYTF. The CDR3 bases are TGCAGTGCTAGAGTCCAGGGCGAAGGCTATGGCTACACCTTC.